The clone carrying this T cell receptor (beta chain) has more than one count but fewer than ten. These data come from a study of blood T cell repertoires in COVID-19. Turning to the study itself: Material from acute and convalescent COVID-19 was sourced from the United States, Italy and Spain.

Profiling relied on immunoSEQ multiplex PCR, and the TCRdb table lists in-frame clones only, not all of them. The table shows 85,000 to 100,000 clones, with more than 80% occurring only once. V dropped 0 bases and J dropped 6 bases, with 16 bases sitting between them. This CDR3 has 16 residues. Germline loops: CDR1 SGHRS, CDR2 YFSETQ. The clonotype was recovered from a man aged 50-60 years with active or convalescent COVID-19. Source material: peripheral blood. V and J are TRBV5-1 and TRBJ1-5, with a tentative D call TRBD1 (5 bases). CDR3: CASSLAPGEEGQPQHF. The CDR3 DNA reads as TGCGCCAGCAGCTTGGCCCCGGGGGAGGAGGGTCAGCCCCAGCATTTT. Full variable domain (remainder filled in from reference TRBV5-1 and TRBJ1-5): KAGVTQTPRYLIKTRGQQVTLSCSPISGHRSVSWYQQTPGQGLQFLFEYFSETQRNKGNFPGRFSGRQFSNSRSEMNVSTLELGDSALYLCASSLAPGEEGQPQHFGDGTRLSIL.